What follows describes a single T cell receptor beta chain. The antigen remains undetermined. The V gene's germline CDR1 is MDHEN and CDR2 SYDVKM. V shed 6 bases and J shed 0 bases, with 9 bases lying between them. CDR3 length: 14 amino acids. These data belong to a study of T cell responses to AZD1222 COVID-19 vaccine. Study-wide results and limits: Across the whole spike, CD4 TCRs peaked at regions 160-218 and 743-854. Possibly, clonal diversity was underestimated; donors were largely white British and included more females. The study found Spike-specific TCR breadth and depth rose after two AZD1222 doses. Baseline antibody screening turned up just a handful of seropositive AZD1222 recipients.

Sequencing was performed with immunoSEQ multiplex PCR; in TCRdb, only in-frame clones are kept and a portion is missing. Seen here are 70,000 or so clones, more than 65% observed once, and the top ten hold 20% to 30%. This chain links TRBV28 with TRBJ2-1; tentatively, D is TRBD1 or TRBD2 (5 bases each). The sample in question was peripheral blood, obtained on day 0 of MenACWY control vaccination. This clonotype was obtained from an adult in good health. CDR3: CASRRGSSYNEQFF. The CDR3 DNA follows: TGTGCCAGCAGGAGGGGCAGCTCCTACAATGAGCAGTTCTTC.